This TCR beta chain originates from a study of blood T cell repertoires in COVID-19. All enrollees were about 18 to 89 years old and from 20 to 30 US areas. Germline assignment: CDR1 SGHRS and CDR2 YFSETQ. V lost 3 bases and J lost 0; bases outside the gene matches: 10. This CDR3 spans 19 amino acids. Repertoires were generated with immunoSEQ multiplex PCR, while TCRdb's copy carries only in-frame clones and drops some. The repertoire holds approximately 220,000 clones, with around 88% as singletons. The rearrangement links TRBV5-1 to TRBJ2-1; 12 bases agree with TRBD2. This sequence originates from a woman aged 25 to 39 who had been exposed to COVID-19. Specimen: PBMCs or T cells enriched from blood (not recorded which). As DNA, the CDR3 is TGCGCCAGCAGCTCAGTGACCGGACTAGCGGGGAACTCCTACAATGAGCAGTTCTTC. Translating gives CASSSVTGLAGNSYNEQFF.